Each of the 6 T cell receptor beta chains below was sequenced from the same sample in a study of blood T cell repertoires in COVID-19. Profiling relied on immunoSEQ multiplex PCR, and the TCRdb table lists in-frame clones only, not all of them. The data hold roughly 300,000 clones, with roughly nine tenths observed a single time. Sequencing was done on a sample of PBMCs or T cells enriched from blood (not recorded which). The receptors were sampled from a woman in her twenties or thirties who had recovered from COVID-19.

The V and J genes are TRBV28 and TRBJ1-2, with D unresolved. The CDR3 runs 14 residues. The V end was cut by 1 base, the J end by 1 base, with 7 bases between. CDR1 and CDR2 from the germline V gene are MDHEN and SYDVKM. The CDR3 region is CASSLYGSNYGYTF. CDR3 sequence (DNA): TGTGCCAGCAGTTTATATGGCAGTAACTATGGCTACACCTTC.

In DNA form, the CDR3 reads TGTGCCAGTAGTGACAGACCCGCTAATGAAAAACTGTTTTTT. It encodes CASSDRPANEKLFF. The genes are TRBV19 and TRBJ1-4, with D possibly TRBD1 on 5 matching bases. Between the trimmed V and J ends, which lost 5 bases and 3 bases, there was a span of 10 bases. CDR1 LNHDA and CDR2 SQIVND come from the germline V gene (reference sequence). CDR3 length equals 14 residues.

The J gene is TRBJ2-7, the V gene TRBV7-8, with 11 bases that match TRBD1. Trimming cost V 5 bases and J 6 bases; bases outside gene matches: 9. The germline gives CDR1 SGHVS, CDR2 FQNEAQ. This CDR3 comprises 15 residues. The DNA of the CDR3 is TGTGCCAGCAGCGCGGGACAGGGGGTCTACCGCGAGCAGTACTTC. Encoded protein: CASSAGQGVYREQYF.

This chain connects TRBV29-1 to TRBJ2-4; 10 bases align to TRBD2. The CDR3 covers 16 residues. The germline gives CDR1 SQVTM, CDR2 ANQGSEA. The V gene end was trimmed by 6 bases and the J gene end by 0 bases; junction bases not matched to a gene: 8. CDR3: CSVIAGGFLAKNIQYF. Written as DNA, the CDR3 is TGCAGCGTGATAGCGGGGGGATTCCTAGCCAAAAACATTCAGTACTTC.

The chain employs TRBV19 and TRBJ1-5; possible D gene TRBD1, 5 bases. Germline loops: CDR1 LNHDA, CDR2 SQIVND (reference sequence). Trimming pared 10 bases from V and 7 bases from J, leaving 14 bases between. This CDR3 comprises 12 residues. The CDR3 spells CATKGQGQPQHF. The CDR3 region has the DNA TGTGCCACTAAGGGGCAGGGACAGCCCCAGCATTTT.

This clone showed up just a few times. This chain connects TRBV7-6 to TRBJ2-3; D possibly corresponds to TRBD1 (5 bases). The germline gives CDR1 SGHVS, CDR2 FNYEAQ. CDR3 length equals 13 residues. V was pared by 1 base and J by 8 bases, with 10 bases between. CDR3 protein: CASSLDPQGTQYF. The CDR3 region has the DNA TGTGCCAGCAGCTTAGATCCTCAGGGTACGCAGTATTTT.